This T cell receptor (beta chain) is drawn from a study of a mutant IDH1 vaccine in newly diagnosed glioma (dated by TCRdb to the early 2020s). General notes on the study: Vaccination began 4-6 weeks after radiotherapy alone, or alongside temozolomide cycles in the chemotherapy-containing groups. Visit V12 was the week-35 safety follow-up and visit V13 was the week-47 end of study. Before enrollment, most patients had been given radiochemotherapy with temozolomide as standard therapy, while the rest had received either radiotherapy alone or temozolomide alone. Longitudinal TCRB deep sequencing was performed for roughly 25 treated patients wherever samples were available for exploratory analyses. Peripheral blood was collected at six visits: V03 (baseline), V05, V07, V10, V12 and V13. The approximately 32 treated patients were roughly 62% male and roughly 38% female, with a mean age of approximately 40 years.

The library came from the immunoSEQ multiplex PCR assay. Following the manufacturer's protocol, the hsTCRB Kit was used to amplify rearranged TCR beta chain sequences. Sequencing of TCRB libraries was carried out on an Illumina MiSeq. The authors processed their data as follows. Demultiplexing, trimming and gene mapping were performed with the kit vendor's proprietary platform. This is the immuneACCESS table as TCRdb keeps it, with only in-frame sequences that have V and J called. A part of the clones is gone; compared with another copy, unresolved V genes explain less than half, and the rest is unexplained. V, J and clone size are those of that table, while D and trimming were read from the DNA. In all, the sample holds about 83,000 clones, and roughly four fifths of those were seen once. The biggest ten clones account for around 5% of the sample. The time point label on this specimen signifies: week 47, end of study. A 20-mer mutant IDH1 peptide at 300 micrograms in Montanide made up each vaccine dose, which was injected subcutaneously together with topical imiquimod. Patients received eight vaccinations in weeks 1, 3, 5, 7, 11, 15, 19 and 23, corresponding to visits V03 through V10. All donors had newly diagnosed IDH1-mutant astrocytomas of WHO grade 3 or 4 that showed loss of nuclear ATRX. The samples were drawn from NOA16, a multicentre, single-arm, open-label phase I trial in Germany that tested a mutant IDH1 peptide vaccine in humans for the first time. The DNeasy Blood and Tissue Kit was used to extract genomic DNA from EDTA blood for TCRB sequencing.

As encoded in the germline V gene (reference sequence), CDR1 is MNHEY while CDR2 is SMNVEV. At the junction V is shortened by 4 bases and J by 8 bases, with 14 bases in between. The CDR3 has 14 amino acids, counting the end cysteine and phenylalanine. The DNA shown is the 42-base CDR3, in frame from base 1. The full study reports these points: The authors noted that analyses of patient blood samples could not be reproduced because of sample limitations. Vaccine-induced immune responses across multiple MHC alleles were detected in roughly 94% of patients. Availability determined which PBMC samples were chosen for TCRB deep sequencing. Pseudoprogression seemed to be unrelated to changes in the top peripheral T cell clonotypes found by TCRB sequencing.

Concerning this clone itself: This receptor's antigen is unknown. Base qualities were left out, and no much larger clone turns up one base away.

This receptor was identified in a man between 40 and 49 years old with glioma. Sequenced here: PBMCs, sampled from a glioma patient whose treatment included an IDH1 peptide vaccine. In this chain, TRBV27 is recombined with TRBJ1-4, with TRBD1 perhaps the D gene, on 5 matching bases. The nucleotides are TGTGCCAGCAGTTGGAGTAGGGGTAGAGAAAAACTGTTTTTT. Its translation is CASSWSRGREKLFF.